The 5 T cell receptor beta chains listed next were all sequenced from one sample in a study of blood T cell repertoires in COVID-19. Clones were read by immunoSEQ multiplex PCR, and TCRdb kept only the in-frame ones, dropping some. The sample has 210,000 or so clones, 70% to 90% seen once. The sample was PBMCs or T cells enriched from blood (not recorded which). These receptors originate from a man younger than 40 who had recovered from COVID-19.

The chain joins TRBV9 to TRBJ2-7, with a possible D match to TRBD1 (6 bases). Trimming took 0 bases from V and 4 from J, leaving 11 bases between them. The CDR3 has 14 residues. Germline V gives CDR1 SGDLS, CDR2 YYNGEE. The CDR3 DNA reads TGTGCCAGCAGCGTAGCTTTACAGGGTTACGAGCAGTACTTC. It specifies CASSVALQGYEQYF.

The chain is built from TRBV27 and TRBJ2-2; TRBD2 is a possible D gene (6 bases). The CDR3 extends over 14 amino acids. Between the trimmed V and J ends, which lost 6 bases and 6 bases, there was a span of 14 bases. The V gene's germline CDR1 is MNHEY and CDR2 SMNVEV (reference sequence). The CDR3 spells CASRQASVPGELFF. In DNA, the CDR3 is TGTGCCAGCAGACAAGCTAGCGTACCCGGGGAGCTGTTTTTT.

This clone appeared once. J is TRBJ2-2 and V is TRBV7-3; D ambiguous. The CDR3 sequence is 15 residues long. Germline-derived CDR1 and CDR2 are SGHTA and FQGTGA. V was trimmed by 1 base and J by 0 bases, leaving 6 bases between them. CDR3 in amino acids: CASSLIPANTGELFF. The CDR3 bases are TGTGCCAGCAGCTTAATCCCCGCGAACACCGGGGAGCTGTTTTTT.

The rearrangement joins TRBV15 to TRBJ2-1, with D possibly TRBD1 on 6 matching bases. This CDR3 region has 17 residues. Trimming removed 0 bases at V and 3 bases at J, with 15 bases between. Germline assignment: CDR1 LNHNV and CDR2 YYDKDF (reference sequence). The chain's CDR3 is CATSRDRGTRNYNEQFF. The CDR3 DNA reads TGTGCCACCAGCAGAGACCGAGGGACAAGAAACTACAATGAGCAGTTCTTC.

V is TRBV5-1 and J is TRBJ2-2, with D possibly matching TRBD2 (7 bases). V lost 7 bases to trimming and J lost 7 bases, with 20 bases between them. Per the germline V gene, CDR1 is SGHRS and CDR2 is YFSETQ. The CDR3 extends over 15 amino acids. The CDR3 reads CASGQRGAGIGELFF. CDR3 nucleotides: TGCGCCAGCGGTCAACGGGGGGCTGGGATCGGGGAGCTGTTTTTT. The full variable domain, rest sourced from reference TRBV5-1 and TRBJ2-2, is KAGVTQTPRYLIKTRGQQVTLSCSPISGHRSVSWYQQTPGQGLQFLFEYFSETQRNKGNFPGRFSGRQFSNSRSEMNVSTLELGDSALYLCASGQRGAGIGELFFGEGSRLTVL.